The T cell receptor (beta chain) described here comes from a study of T cells in Graves' hyperthyroidism and ophthalmopathy. The wider study: Peripheral blood was drawn at first diagnosis, prior to all treatment.

CDR1 is SGDLS, CDR2 YYNGEE, per germline. There are 15 residues in the CDR3. V was trimmed by 2 bases and J by 3 bases, leaving 11 bases between them. From RNA transcripts, TCR beta CDR3 regions were amplified. HTBI primers were used for first-round RT-PCR of the TCR CDR3. One entry per CDR3 protein results from TCRdb running MiXCR on the multiplex PCR reads. In the table there are about 500,000 distinct CDR3 sequences, 15% to 20% of which are singletons. The J gene is TRBJ2-2, the V gene TRBV9, with no clear D. This TCR was recovered from a woman in her 30s with Graves' ophthalmopathy. The sequenced sample was blood. As DNA, the CDR3 is TGTGCCAGCAGCGTCAGGCCTAGGGACACCGGGGAGCTGTTTTTT. It is translated as CASSVRPRDTGELFF.